Below, 8 T cell receptor beta chains from the same sample are listed, as sequenced in a study of cytomegalovirus exposure and HLA in healthy donors. Researchers ran the PCR with 60 Vbeta and 13 Jbeta primers. Sequenced by immunoSEQ multiplex PCR; TCRdb stores in-frame clones only, minus some. Counted here are fewer than 250,000 clones, approximately 82% occurring once; the ten biggest clones make up more than 1.5%. Material for sequencing was PBMCs. Source of these receptors: a man in his forties in good health and CMV-seropositive.

V gene TRBV27 combines with J gene TRBJ1-1; TRBD1 aligns across 7 bases. Germline V gives CDR1 MNHEY, CDR2 SMNVEV (reference sequence). CDR3 length: 14 amino acids. The V segment lost 5 bases and the J segment 1 base; nucleotides outside the gene matches: 4. As DNA, the CDR3 is TGTGCCAGCAGTAGACAGGGAGCGAACACTGAAGCTTTCTTT. It codes for CASSRQGANTEAFF.

The V call is TRBV11-3, the J call TRBJ2-1; 13 nucleotides line up with TRBD2. The V segment lost 1 base and the J segment 6 bases; nucleotides outside the gene matches: 3. The CDR3 loop spans 16 amino acids. From germline, CDR1 is SGHNT and CDR2 YENEEA. CDR3 nucleotide sequence: TGTGCCAGCAGCTTAGGAGGACTAGCGGGAGCCAATGAGCAGTTCTTC. Its protein product is CASSLGGLAGANEQFF.

This chain joins TRBV5-1 and TRBJ2-5; D not certain. Looked up from germline, CDR1 is SGHRS and CDR2 is YFSETQ. V was trimmed by 2 bases and J by 3 bases, leaving 2 bases between them. This CDR3 has 11 residues. The CDR3 DNA is TGCGCCAGCAGCTTCGAAGAGACCCAGTACTTC. Translated: CASSFEETQYF.

This chain joins TRBV5-4 and TRBJ2-7; the D gene is possibly TRBD1 (6 bases). This CDR3 spans 15 amino acids. Trimming removed 4 bases from V and 0 bases from J, with 14 bases in between. CDR1 is SGHNT, CDR2 YYREEE, per germline (reference sequence). CDR3 region: CASSQGRQSSYEQYF. The CDR3 DNA reads as TGTGCCAGCAGCCAGGGGCGGCAGAGCTCCTACGAGCAGTACTTC.

The chain joins TRBV28 to TRBJ2-7, with D hard to call. The CDR3 totals 12 residues. The ends were cut back, 6 bases at V and 3 bases at J, with 9 bases in the middle. Germline V gene data show CDR1 as MDHEN and CDR2 as SYDVKM. CDR3 in DNA: TGTGCCAGCAGGAGAGCCGTCTACGAGCAGTACTTC. Its translation: CASRRAVYEQYF.

The rearrangement joins TRBV19 to TRBJ2-7; 9 positions agree with TRBD1. After removal of 3 bases from V and 3 bases from J, the junction contained 6 bases not matched to a gene. Germline V gene sequence: CDR1 LNHDA, CDR2 SQIVND (reference sequence). The CDR3 has 15 residues. CDR3 in amino acids: CASSISRTGDYEQYF. The CDR3 DNA reads TGTGCCAGTAGTATTTCCCGGACAGGGGACTACGAGCAGTACTTC.

This clone appeared a few times. The CDR3 region is CASSYFRDRGRQPQHF. The CDR3 nucleotides read TGTGCCAGCAGTTACTTCCGTGACAGGGGACGTCAGCCCCAGCATTTT. V is TRBV6-5 and J is TRBJ1-5, with 8 positions matching TRBD1. This CDR3 comprises 16 residues. The germline V gene encodes CDR1 MNHEY and CDR2 SVGAGI. The V and J ends lost 1 base and 6 bases, in that order; junction bases with no gene match: 8.

The CDR3 coding sequence is TGCGCCAGCGCCCCGGATGGGACAGGGCTCCACGAGCAGTACTTC. Protein: CASAPDGTGLHEQYF. This chain joins TRBV5-1 and TRBJ2-5, with 9 bases fitting TRBD1. Near its end, the DNA agrees better with TRBJ2-7, so the J call may be wrong. The CDR3 extends over 15 amino acids. Germline V gives CDR1 SGHRS, CDR2 YFSETQ.